This TCR beta chain was sequenced during a study of blood T cell repertoires in COVID-19. Overall study context: T cells, B-cell-depleted T cells, or PBMCs supplied cDNA or gDNA.

The data were produced by immunoSEQ multiplex PCR, yet TCRdb's version contains in-frame clones alone and is incomplete. The sample yields approximately 150,000 clones, roughly 83% seen once. This clonotype was obtained from a man in his sixties with acute or convalescent COVID-19. The material sequenced was peripheral blood.

CDR3 in amino acids: CAISETTGVNQPQHF. The CDR3 coding sequence is TGTGCCATCAGTGAGACGACAGGGGTGAATCAGCCCCAGCATTTT. The J gene is TRBJ1-5, the V gene TRBV10-3, with 8 nucleotides matching TRBD1. Trimming took 2 bases from V and 4 from J; bases not matched to a gene: 4. CDR1 is ENHRY, CDR2 SYGVKD, per germline. The CDR3 is made up of 15 amino acids.